These 15 T cell receptor beta chains share one sample of origin, sequenced in a study of cytotoxic CD8 clonotypes in ibrutinib-treated CLL. Only in-frame clones appear in the TCRdb table, and some are missing; sequencing was by immunoSEQ multiplex PCR. The sample contains some 300,000 clones, roughly 79% of which appear only once. Sequencing was performed on PBMCs, taken before ibrutinib treatment. Every receptor here comes from a human donor with chronic lymphocytic leukemia.

V gene TRBV7-9 combines with J gene TRBJ1-1, with no clear D. The CDR3 length is 13 residues. Per the germline V gene, CDR1 is SEHNR and CDR2 is FQNEAQ (reference sequence). V lost 1 base and J 8 bases, leaving 11 bases between the germline ends. Here the CDR3 DNA reads TGTGCCAGCAGCTTAGGGCCCGCCGGCGAAGCTTTCTTT. It codes for CASSLGPAGEAFF.

This chain connects TRBV30 to TRBJ2-7; no reliable D call. Trimming stripped 1 base from V and 2 bases from J, with 3 bases between. Germline V gene sequence: CDR1 GTSNPN, CDR2 SVGIG (reference sequence). The CDR3 sequence is 11 residues long. The CDR3 coding sequence is TGTGCCTGGAGTGAACCCTACGAGCAGTACTTC. It encodes CAWSEPYEQYF. The entire variable domain, with the rest obtained from reference TRBV30 and TRBJ2-7, is as follows: SQTIHQWPATLVQPVGSPLSLECTVEGTSNPNLYWYRQAAGRGLQLLFYSVGIGQISSEVPQNLSASRPQDRQFILSSKKLLLSDSGFYLCAWSEPYEQYFGPGTRLTVT.

The chain uses TRBV28 and TRBJ2-7, with D perhaps matching TRBD1 (5 bases). Trimming removed 5 bases from V and 8 bases from J, with 19 bases in between. In germline, CDR1 is MDHEN, CDR2 SYDVKM. CDR3 length: 14 amino acids. In DNA form, the CDR3 reads TGTGCCAGCAGTAACCGACAGAGTCCTACGAAGCAGTACTTC. This encodes CASSNRQSPTKQYF.

The V and J genes are TRBV11-2 and TRBJ1-3; D is undetermined. Germline CDR1 and CDR2: SGHAT and FQNNGV. The CDR3 consists of 16 residues. V was cut by 2 bases and J by 0 bases, with 11 bases left in between. This CDR3 is CASSLIVGNSGNTIYF. The CDR3, as DNA: TGTGCCAGCAGCTTAATTGTCGGAAACTCTGGAAACACCATATATTTT.

The chain combines TRBV7-2 with TRBJ2-3; D remains ambiguous. The V and J ends lost 1 base and 2 bases respectively, with 13 bases between them. The CDR3 is 16 residues long. CDR1 is SGHTA, CDR2 FQGNSA, per germline. The CDR3 nucleotides read TGTGCCAGCAGCTTAGTCGGATACGCCTCCACAGATACGCAGTATTTT. Translated, it gives CASSLVGYASTDTQYF.

This rearrangement joins TRBV7-2 to TRBJ1-1; 7 bases are a match to TRBD1. CDR1 and CDR2 (germline): SGHTA, FQGNSA. CDR3 length: 14 amino acids. J gave up 5 bases and V 5 bases, and 8 bases lay outside the gene matches. The CDR3 bases are TGTGCCAGCAGCAGCCGACAGGGAGGTACTGAAGCTTTCTTT. It encodes CASSSRQGGTEAFF. Filled out from reference TRBV7-2 and TRBJ1-1, the complete variable domain reads GAGVSQSPSNKVTEKGKDVELRCDPISGHTALYWYRQSLGQGLEFLIYFQGNSAPDKSGLPSDRFSAERTGGSVSTLTIQRTQQEDSAVYLCASSSRQGGTEAFFGQGTRLTVV.

CDR3 in DNA: TGTGCCAGCAGCGTCTGGTCAGGGAACACTGAAGCTTTCTTT. Residues: CASSVWSGNTEAFF. This sequence joins TRBV9 and TRBJ1-1; unclear D gene. The V gene lost 2 bases and the J gene lost 1 base, with 9 bases spanning the gap. This CDR3 is 14 amino acids long. Germline CDR1 and CDR2: SGDLS and YYNGEE.

The V and J genes are TRBV9 and TRBJ2-7, with no clear D. Trimming stripped 4 bases from V and 0 bases from J, with 14 bases between. The CDR3 covers 15 residues. Germline V gene data show CDR1 as SGDLS and CDR2 as YYNGEE. Written as DNA, the CDR3 is TGTGCCAGCAGCCCCTTGGGAATCAGCTCCTACGAGCAGTACTTC. This translates into CASSPLGISSYEQYF.

The chain links TRBV7-3 to TRBJ2-1; no clear D. V shed 5 bases and J shed 0 bases, with 8 bases lying between them. The CDR3 length is 14 residues. Germline lookup yields CDR1 SGHTA and CDR2 FQGTGA. CDR3 DNA sequence: TGTGCCAGCAGCCCGATTAGCTCCTACAATGAGCAGTTCTTC. This gives the protein CASSPISSYNEQFF.

The rearrangement uses TRBV27 and TRBJ2-7, with TRBD2 matching over 11 bases. The germline gives CDR1 MNHEY, CDR2 SMNVEV (reference sequence). The CDR3 extends over 15 amino acids. V dropped 4 bases and J dropped 2; count of bases not matched to a gene: 4. The CDR3 DNA is TGTGCCAGCAGTTCCCTTAGCGGGAGGGCCTACGAGCAGTACTTC. Encoded protein: CASSSLSGRAYEQYF.

The rearrangement joins TRBV5-6 to TRBJ2-2; no definite D call. Trimming left V 0 bases short and J 6 bases short, with 12 bases between. Germline CDR1 SGHDT, CDR2 YYEEEE. The CDR3 consists of 15 residues. This chain's CDR3 is CASSLAHRNPGELFF. CDR3 nucleotide sequence: TGTGCCAGCAGCTTGGCCCACAGAAACCCCGGGGAGCTGTTTTTT.

This CDR3 reads CASSLGGHEQYF. In DNA form, the CDR3 reads TGTGCCAGCAGCTTGGGAGGCCACGAGCAGTACTTC. This chain joins TRBV5-6 and TRBJ2-7; D not certain. Trimming removed 0 bases from V and 5 bases from J, with 6 bases in between. The CDR3 extends over 12 amino acids. Germline V gene sequence: CDR1 SGHDT, CDR2 YYEEEE.

This clone was seen a handful of times. The CDR3 region is CASSENRGLGEQYF. The CDR3 nucleotides read TGTGCCAGCAGTGAAAATCGGGGGCTGGGGGAGCAGTACTTC. The chain combines TRBV2 with TRBJ2-7; either TRBD1 or TRBD2 may supply D (6 bases each). Germline V gene lookup returns CDR1 SNHLY and CDR2 FYNNEI. V dropped 2 bases and J dropped 7 bases, with 15 bases sitting between them. This CDR3 is built from 14 residues.

The gene calls are TRBV4-3 and TRBJ2-5; 9 nucleotides line up with TRBD1. V gave up 1 base and J gave up 2 bases; unmatched junction bases: 5. Germline loops: CDR1 LGHNA, CDR2 YSLEER. CDR3 length: 16 amino acids. CDR3 sequence reads: CASSQVPGQGQETQYF. Written as DNA, the CDR3 is TGCGCCAGCAGCCAAGTTCCGGGACAGGGTCAAGAGACCCAGTACTTC.

This chain joins TRBV15 and TRBJ2-1; 13 nucleotides agree with TRBD2. Germline CDR1 is LNHNV and CDR2 is YYDKDF (reference sequence). The CDR3 totals 16 residues. V shed 5 bases, J shed 9 bases, and the junction held 10 bases outside the gene matches. As DNA, the CDR3 is TGTGCCACCAGCCGCGGACTAGCGGGAGTTGCGTCTGAGCAGTTCTTC. This sequence encodes CATSRGLAGVASEQFF.